This entry describes one TCR beta chain. The antigen remains undetermined. These data belong to a study of Tregs in tolerant kidney transplant recipients. The study, taken as a whole, reports: Findings come from small patient numbers and require larger validation. This study did not directly address biological reproducibility.

Unstimulated Tregs (CD4+CD25+CD127-) and CD4+CD25- non-Tregs were sorted from PBMCs. There are 15 residues in the CDR3. From germline, CDR1 is SGHRS and CDR2 YFSETQ. The V and J ends lost 4 bases and 3 bases, in that order; junction bases with no gene match: 4. TCRdb's copy holds only in-frame clones and misses some; the assay was immunoSEQ multiplex PCR. The repertoire holds some 250,000 clones, about 80% seen once, with around 0.64% in the top ten. The J gene is TRBJ2-3, the V gene TRBV5-1; TRBD2 aligns across 11 bases. The clonotype originates from a human donor in good health. The sequenced material came from CD4+ T cells from blood. The CDR3 region has the DNA TGCGCCAGCAGCCACCGGACTAGCGGGACAGATACGCAGTATTTT. It translates to CASSHRTSGTDTQYF.